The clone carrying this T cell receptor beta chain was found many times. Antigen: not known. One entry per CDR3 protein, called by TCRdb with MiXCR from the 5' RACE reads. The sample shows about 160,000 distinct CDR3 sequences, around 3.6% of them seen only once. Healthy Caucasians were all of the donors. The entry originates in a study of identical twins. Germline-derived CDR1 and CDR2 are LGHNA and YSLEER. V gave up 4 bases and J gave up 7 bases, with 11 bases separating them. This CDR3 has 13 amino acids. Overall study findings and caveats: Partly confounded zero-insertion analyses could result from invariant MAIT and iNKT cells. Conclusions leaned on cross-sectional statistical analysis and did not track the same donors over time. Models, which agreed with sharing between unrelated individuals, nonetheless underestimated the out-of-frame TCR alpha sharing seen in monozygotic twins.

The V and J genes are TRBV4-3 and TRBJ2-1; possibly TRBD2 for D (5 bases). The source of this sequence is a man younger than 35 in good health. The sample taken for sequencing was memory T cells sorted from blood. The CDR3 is CASSPLLENEQFF. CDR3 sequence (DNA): TGCGCCAGCAGCCCTCTACTAGAGAATGAGCAGTTCTTC.